Listed below are T cell receptor beta chains from one sample, sequenced in a study of T cell responses to AZD1222 COVID-19 vaccine. Some clones are missing from TCRdb's copy, which holds only in-frame ones; the method was immunoSEQ multiplex PCR. Here the sample spans 95,000 to 100,000 clones, 90% being singletons. Source: peripheral blood, taken on day 0 of AZD1222 vaccination. These TCRs come from an adult in good health. The CDR3 runs from the conserved cysteine through the conserved F or W. A D gene is named only where the DNA matches it firmly. Expanded clones get a size class; other rows say once, few or many, or leave the size out.

CDR3aa: CASTTGVNTGELFF; CDR3nt: TGTGCCAGCACTACGGGGGTGAACACCGGGGAGCTGTTTTTT; d_gene: NA; v_gene: TRBV2; j_gene: TRBJ2-2; abundance: few
CDR3aa: CASTVTQGETYEQYF; CDR3nt: TGTGCCAGCACAGTTACCCAGGGGGAGACCTACGAGCAGTACTTC; d_gene: TRBD1; v_gene: TRBV6-5; j_gene: TRBJ2-7; abundance: NA
CDR3aa: CASSPRADNEQFF; CDR3nt: TGTGCCAGTAGTCCCCGCGCAGACAATGAGCAGTTCTTC; d_gene: NA; v_gene: TRBV19; j_gene: TRBJ2-1; abundance: NA
CDR3aa: CSASEQGLSEAFF; CDR3nt: TGCAGTGCTAGTGAGCAGGGGTTGTCTGAAGCTTTCTTT; d_gene: NA; v_gene: TRBV20-1; j_gene: TRBJ1-1; abundance: NA
CDR3aa: CATSTYPQGALAKNIQYF; CDR3nt: TGTGCCACCAGCACTTATCCACAGGGGGCGCTGGCCAAAAACATTCAGTACTTC; d_gene: TRBD1; v_gene: TRBV15; j_gene: TRBJ2-4; abundance: NA
CDR3aa: CASSPPGTFSYEQYF; CDR3nt: TGCGCCAGCAGCCCCCCCGGGACATTCTCCTACGAGCAGTACTTC; d_gene: NA; v_gene: TRBV5-1; j_gene: TRBJ2-7; abundance: NA
CDR3aa: CASSLSGAALEAFF; CDR3nt: TGTGCCAGCAGTTTATCCGGGGCAGCCCTCGAAGCTTTCTTT; d_gene: NA; v_gene: TRBV28; j_gene: TRBJ1-1; abundance: NA
CDR3aa: CATSSRGDGYTF; CDR3nt: TGTGCCACCAGCTCAAGAGGAGATGGCTACACCTTC; d_gene: NA; v_gene: TRBV15; j_gene: TRBJ1-2; abundance: NA
CDR3aa: CASSWKAVEEKLFF; CDR3nt: TGTGCCAGCAGTTGGAAGGCGGTCGAGGAAAAACTGTTTTTT; d_gene: NA; v_gene: TRBV6-4; j_gene: TRBJ1-4; abundance: NA
CDR3aa: CASSRDGNTGELFF; CDR3nt: TGTGCCAGCAGCCGGGACGGGAACACCGGGGAGCTGTTTTTT; d_gene: NA; v_gene: TRBV7-8; j_gene: TRBJ2-2; abundance: NA
CDR3aa: CASTGRYEQYF; CDR3nt: TGTGCCAGCACCGGTCGGTACGAGCAGTACTTC; d_gene: NA; v_gene: TRBV2; j_gene: TRBJ2-7; abundance: few
CDR3aa: CASSPPGLANYGYTF; CDR3nt: TGTGCCAGCTCACCACCAGGGTTAGCTAACTATGGCTACACCTTC; d_gene: NA; v_gene: TRBV18; j_gene: TRBJ1-2; abundance: NA
CDR3aa: CASSRHRDLYGYTF; CDR3nt: TGTGCCAGCAGCCGCCACCGGGACCTCTATGGCTACACCTTC; d_gene: NA; v_gene: TRBV14; j_gene: TRBJ1-2; abundance: NA
CDR3aa: CASSFTRSGEAFF; CDR3nt: TGTGCCAGCAGCTTCACCAGATCCGGTGAAGCTTTCTTT; d_gene: NA; v_gene: TRBV11-3; j_gene: TRBJ1-1; abundance: NA
CDR3aa: CASSEERGNSPLHF; CDR3nt: TGTGCCAGCAGTGAGGAAAGGGGGAATTCACCCCTCCACTTT; d_gene: NA; v_gene: TRBV2; j_gene: TRBJ1-6; abundance: NA
CDR3aa: CASIPWGDPYEQYF; CDR3nt: TGTGCCAGCATACCCTGGGGGGACCCCTACGAGCAGTACTTC; d_gene: NA; v_gene: TRBV6-5; j_gene: TRBJ2-7; abundance: NA
CDR3aa: CASSPRDRPSYEQYF; CDR3nt: TGCGCCAGCAGCCCCCGGGACCGTCCTTCCTACGAGCAGTACTTC; d_gene: NA; v_gene: TRBV5-1; j_gene: TRBJ2-7; abundance: NA
CDR3aa: CASSDQAGTEAFF; CDR3nt: TGTGCCAGCAGTGACCAGGCGGGGACTGAAGCTTTCTTT; d_gene: NA; v_gene: TRBV2; j_gene: TRBJ1-1; abundance: NA
CDR3aa: CASTLMEGNSPLHF; CDR3nt: TGTGCCAGCACCCTTATGGAGGGGAATTCACCCCTCCACTTT; d_gene: NA; v_gene: TRBV3-1/TRBV3-2; j_gene: TRBJ1-6; abundance: NA
CDR3aa: CASSQGGANTEAFF; CDR3nt: TGTGCCAGCAGCCAAGGGGGCGCGAACACTGAAGCTTTCTTT; d_gene: NA; v_gene: TRBV14; j_gene: TRBJ1-1; abundance: NA
CDR3aa: CAWSVARTGNYGYTF; CDR3nt: TGTGCCTGGAGTGTAGCCCGTACAGGAAACTATGGCTACACCTTC; d_gene: NA; v_gene: TRBV30; j_gene: TRBJ1-2; abundance: NA
CDR3aa: CATRRRERAEAFF; CDR3nt: TGTGCCACCAGGAGGCGGGAGAGGGCTGAAGCTTTCTTT; d_gene: NA; v_gene: TRBV2; j_gene: TRBJ1-1; abundance: NA
CDR3aa: CASSWIKGVVEQYF; CDR3nt: TGTGCCAGCAGTTGGATTAAGGGAGTAGTTGAGCAGTACTTC; d_gene: NA; v_gene: TRBV28; j_gene: TRBJ2-7; abundance: NA
CDR3aa: CASTLGRGGNQPQHF; CDR3nt: TGTGCCAGCACCTTAGGGAGGGGCGGCAATCAGCCCCAGCATTTT; d_gene: NA; v_gene: TRBV2; j_gene: TRBJ1-5; abundance: NA
CDR3aa: CASSLSPGYEQYF; CDR3nt: TGTGCCAGCAGTTTAAGCCCCGGGTACGAGCAGTACTTC; d_gene: NA; v_gene: TRBV27; j_gene: TRBJ2-7; abundance: NA
CDR3aa: CASSPQGYTEAFF; CDR3nt: TGTGCCAGCAGCCCACAGGGATACACTGAAGCTTTCTTT; d_gene: NA; v_gene: TRBV6-5; j_gene: TRBJ1-1; abundance: once
CDR3aa: CASSNALEQFF; CDR3nt: TGTGCCAGCAGTAACGCTCTTGAGCAGTTCTTC; d_gene: NA; v_gene: TRBV28; j_gene: TRBJ2-1; abundance: NA
CDR3aa: CASSQAGTNSQPQHF; CDR3nt: TGTGCCAGCAGCCAAGCCGGGACAAACAGTCAGCCCCAGCATTTT; d_gene: NA; v_gene: TRBV3-1/TRBV3-2; j_gene: TRBJ1-5; abundance: NA
CDR3aa: CASSISDFGANVLTF; CDR3nt: TGTGCCAGTAGTATCTCAGACTTCGGGGCCAACGTCCTGACTTTC; d_gene: NA; v_gene: TRBV19; j_gene: TRBJ2-6; abundance: NA
CDR3aa: CSVEGTGNTGELFF; CDR3nt: TGCAGCGTTGAGGGGACAGGGAACACCGGGGAGCTGTTTTTT; d_gene: TRBD1; v_gene: TRBV29-1; j_gene: TRBJ2-2; abundance: NA
CDR3aa: CASSVHRANSPLHF; CDR3nt: TGTGCCAGCAGCGTGCACAGGGCCAATTCACCCCTCCACTTT; d_gene: NA; v_gene: TRBV27; j_gene: TRBJ1-6; abundance: NA
CDR3aa: CASIGATTIYTDTQYF; CDR3nt: TGTGCCAGCATAGGTGCAACCACTATCTACACAGATACGCAGTATTTT; d_gene: NA; v_gene: TRBV28; j_gene: TRBJ2-3; abundance: NA
CDR3aa: CASMGTGTGAYEQYF; CDR3nt: TGTGCCAGTATGGGGACCGGGACTGGCGCCTACGAGCAGTACTTC; d_gene: NA; v_gene: TRBV19; j_gene: TRBJ2-7; abundance: NA
CDR3aa: CASSVGGTNTEAFF; CDR3nt: TGTGCCAGCAGCGTAGGGGGTACGAACACTGAAGCTTTCTTT; d_gene: NA; v_gene: TRBV9; j_gene: TRBJ1-1; abundance: NA
CDR3aa: CATLRTDYTEAFF; CDR3nt: TGTGCCACACTCCGGACAGACTACACTGAAGCTTTCTTT; d_gene: NA; v_gene: TRBV10-3; j_gene: TRBJ1-1; abundance: NA
CDR3aa: CASPPLTGTGTKNTEAFF; CDR3nt: TGTGCCAGTCCACCACTCACAGGGACAGGGACAAAGAACACTGAAGCTTTCTTT; d_gene: TRBD1; v_gene: TRBV28; j_gene: TRBJ1-1; abundance: NA
CDR3aa: CASSLEAGTNKAFF; CDR3nt: TGCGCCAGCAGCTTGGAGGCAGGGACCAACAAAGCTTTCTTT; d_gene: NA; v_gene: TRBV5-1; j_gene: TRBJ1-1; abundance: NA
CDR3aa: CASSVLGGGEQYF; CDR3nt: TGTGCCAGCAGCGTCCTCGGGGGTGGGGAGCAGTACTTC; d_gene: NA; v_gene: TRBV9; j_gene: TRBJ2-7; abundance: NA
CDR3aa: CASSATGWEDEKLFF; CDR3nt: TGTGCCAGTAGTGCTACAGGGTGGGAGGATGAAAAACTGTTTTTT; d_gene: NA; v_gene: TRBV19; j_gene: TRBJ1-4; abundance: NA
CDR3aa: CASSGYRAMNTEAFF; CDR3nt: TGTGCCAGCAGTGGATACAGGGCTATGAACACTGAAGCTTTCTTT; d_gene: NA; v_gene: TRBV27; j_gene: TRBJ1-1; abundance: NA
CDR3aa: CASRQDAETQYF; CDR3nt: TGTGCCAGCAGGCAGGACGCGGAGACCCAGTACTTC; d_gene: NA; v_gene: TRBV5-5; j_gene: TRBJ2-5; abundance: NA
CDR3aa: CASSPPMRYSGNTIYF; CDR3nt: TGTGCCAGCAGCCCCCCCATGAGGTACTCTGGAAACACCATATATTTT; d_gene: NA; v_gene: TRBV7-8; j_gene: TRBJ1-3; abundance: once
CDR3aa: CAISSGQWVNQPQHF; CDR3nt: TGTGCCATCAGTTCAGGACAGTGGGTCAATCAGCCCCAGCATTTT; d_gene: NA; v_gene: TRBV10-3; j_gene: TRBJ1-5; abundance: NA
CDR3aa: CASSPMTGTASYEQYF; CDR3nt: TGTGCCAGCAGCCCTATGACCGGGACGGCTTCCTACGAGCAGTACTTC; d_gene: NA; v_gene: TRBV7-8; j_gene: TRBJ2-7; abundance: NA
CDR3aa: CASSQDNQPQHF; CDR3nt: TGTGCCAGCAGCCAAGACAATCAGCCCCAGCATTTT; d_gene: NA; v_gene: TRBV3-1/TRBV3-2; j_gene: TRBJ1-5; abundance: NA
CDR3aa: CASREGQETQYF; CDR3nt: TGCGCCAGCAGGGAGGGGCAAGAGACCCAGTACTTC; d_gene: NA; v_gene: TRBV5-1; j_gene: TRBJ2-5; abundance: NA
CDR3aa: CASSAFGGGGELFF; CDR3nt: TGTGCCAGCAGCGCCTTTGGCGGCGGGGGGGAGCTGTTTTTT; d_gene: NA; v_gene: TRBV9; j_gene: TRBJ2-2; abundance: NA
CDR3aa: CASSQERMGVVDSPLHF; CDR3nt: TGTGCCAGCAGCCAAGAAAGGATGGGGGTGGTTGATTCACCCCTCCACTTT; d_gene: NA; v_gene: TRBV3-1/TRBV3-2; j_gene: TRBJ1-6; abundance: NA
CDR3aa: CASSDDPAGGELFF; CDR3nt: TGTGCCAGCAGTGACGACCCTGCCGGCGGGGAGCTGTTTTTT; d_gene: NA; v_gene: TRBV6-1; j_gene: TRBJ2-2; abundance: NA
CDR3aa: CSVEGPLAGGFTGNEQFF; CDR3nt: TGCAGCGTTGAAGGGCCGCTAGCGGGGGGATTTACGGGCAATGAGCAGTTCTTC; d_gene: TRBD2; v_gene: TRBV29-1; j_gene: TRBJ2-1; abundance: NA